The 28 T cell receptor beta chains presented below share a single source sample, sequenced in a study of vaccination and CD4 T cells after COVID-19. The treatment here: roughly 10-day PBMC culture with coronavirus spike peptide pools or control peptides (ViraFEST assay). These receptors are not linked to any known antigen. Sequencing of cultured CD4+ T cell DNA used the Oncomine TCR Beta short-read assay. Via MiXCR, TCRdb re-called the PCR reads, giving one row per CDR3 protein. This sample has around 20,000 distinct CDR3 sequences, with 44% found just once. Material: CD4+ T cells from blood, cultured in vitro, obtained before SARS-CoV-2 vaccination. Every receptor here comes from a human donor who had recovered from COVID-19.

The chain combines TRBV28 with TRBJ1-6, with D tentatively TRBD1 (6 bases). V was cut by 6 bases and J by 1 base, with 13 bases left in between. Per germline, CDR1 MDHEN and CDR2 SYDVKM. This CDR3 has 16 amino acids. The CDR3 nucleotides are TGTGCCAGCAGACCTACAGGGTCGTCCTATAATTCACCCCTCCACTTT. Protein: CASRPTGSSYNSPLHF.

The V and J genes are TRBV6-1 and TRBJ2-3, with TRBD2 matching 9 bases. CDR1 is MNHNS, CDR2 SASEGT, per germline. J lost 11 bases, V lost 6 bases, and 3 bases had no gene match. CDR3 size: 11 residues. For the CDR3, the DNA is TGTGCCAGCAGCCTAGCGGGGAAGCAGTATTTT. Translation: CASSLAGKQYF.

This clonotype occurred a few times. This chain uses TRBV6-2 or TRBV6-3 with TRBJ2-1, with D unclear. Trimming shortened V by 5 bases and J by 12 bases, and 14 bases separated the two germline ends. Germline V CDR1 and CDR2: MNHEY, SVGEGT. This CDR3 is built from 12 residues. In DNA, the CDR3 is TGTGCCAGCAGTGCCGGGCCTGTTGGGCAGTTCTTC. Protein sequence: CASSAGPVGQFF.

This chain links TRBV20-1 with TRBJ2-5, with TRBD1 identical over 8 bases. Germline trimming cut 6 bases from V and 4 bases from J; bases unmatched to any gene: 7. This CDR3 has 13 amino acids. Germline V CDR1 and CDR2: DFQATT, SNEGSKA (reference sequence). In DNA form, the CDR3 reads TGCAGTGCAATGACAGGGGATGGAGAGACCCAGTACTTC. Amino acids: CSAMTGDGETQYF.

This clonotype showed up just a few times. The chain couples TRBV19 to TRBJ2-5; 9 positions match TRBD2. The CDR3 runs to 13 residues. From germline, CDR1 is LNHDA and CDR2 SQIVND (reference sequence). Trimming took 4 bases from V and 3 from J; bases not matched to a gene: 0. CDR3 protein: CASSSGREETQYF. The CDR3 coding sequence is TGTGCCAGTAGTAGCGGGAGGGAAGAGACCCAGTACTTC.

This clonotype has more than one count but fewer than ten. The genes are TRBV28 and TRBJ1-1; TRBD1 agrees at 7 bases. Trimming removed 6 bases from V and 11 bases from J; junction bases left unmatched: 6. The CDR3 is 11 residues long. Germline lookup yields CDR1 MDHEN and CDR2 SYDVKM. CDR3 nucleotides: TGTGCCAGCAGGGGACAGCCTCCGGCTTTCTTT. This sequence encodes CASRGQPPAFF.

The V call is TRBV29-1, the J call TRBJ1-2; TRBD1 might be the D (5 bases). Germline V gene lookup returns CDR1 SQVTM and CDR2 ANQGSEA. V was pared by 7 bases and J by 7 bases, with 19 bases between. The CDR3 runs to 13 residues. The CDR3 protein is CSGRVGGLGGYTF. Here the CDR3 DNA reads TGCAGCGGCAGGGTAGGAGGTTTGGGTGGCTACACCTTC.

This clonotype has a single count. Sequence at one end of the junction differs from germline and may be a read error. The DNA of the CDR3 is TGTGCCAGCAGTGTTGTCGTGGAGAGGGGGCTCTCCCACGAGCAGTACTTC. Encoded protein: CASSVVVERGLSHEQYF. The chain joins TRBV6-4 to TRBJ2-7, with TRBD1 identical over 7 bases. Looked up from germline, CDR1 is MRHNA and CDR2 is SNTAGT. The CDR3 runs to 17 residues.

This clonotype has just a few counts. The chain couples TRBV7-2 to TRBJ2-1, with D maybe TRBD2 (5 bases). Germline CDR1 SGHTA, CDR2 FQGNSA. The CDR3 length is 17 residues. The ends were cut back, 5 bases at V and 5 bases at J, with 22 bases in the middle. CDR3 residues: CASSNPSRRAPHNEQFF. CDR3 nucleotide sequence: TGTGCCAGCAGCAACCCTTCCCGGCGGGCCCCTCACAATGAGCAGTTCTTC.

This chain uses TRBV28 with TRBJ1-1; D may be TRBD1 (5 bases). Germline CDR1 is MDHEN and CDR2 is SYDVKM. V was trimmed by 5 bases and J by 4 bases, leaving 17 bases between them. The length of the CDR3 is 15 residues. The CDR3 reads CASSTGFTGGTEAFF. In nucleotides, the CDR3 is TGTGCCAGCAGTACGGGGTTCACGGGGGGCACTGAAGCTTTCTTT.

The V and J genes are TRBV6-2 or TRBV6-3 and TRBJ1-1; 8 nucleotides align to TRBD1. This CDR3 comprises 15 residues. V dropped 6 bases and J dropped 4; count of bases not matched to a gene: 10. Germline V gene lookup returns CDR1 MNHEY and CDR2 SVGEGT. The DNA of the CDR3 is TGTGCCAGCAGCCCGACAGGGGCCCGAGGCACTGAAGCTTTCTTT. As protein: CASSPTGARGTEAFF.

This clonotype was seen a handful of times. The chain recombines TRBV6-5 with TRBJ2-7; D remains unclear. Trimming left V 2 bases short and J 3 bases short, with 8 bases between. This CDR3 spans 13 amino acids. Germline assignment: CDR1 MNHEY and CDR2 SVGAGI. CDR3 coding DNA: TGTGCCAGCAGTTACCAAGGTTACTACGAGCAGTACTTC. Encoded protein: CASSYQGYYEQYF.

This clonotype was observed a few times. The chain carries TRBV5-8 and TRBJ1-2, with 7 bases matching TRBD1. The CDR3 spans 14 residues. V was clipped by 4 bases and J by 4 bases; unmatched bases: 7. The germline gives CDR1 SGHTS, CDR2 YDEGEE. The CDR3 loop is CASSPGQRVYGYTF. CDR3 nucleotide sequence: TGTGCCAGCAGCCCGGGACAGCGTGTCTATGGCTACACCTTC.

The rearrangement links TRBV7-9 to TRBJ1-1; a weak D match, TRBD1 (6 bases). The CDR3 runs 13 residues. V lost 3 bases, J lost 4 bases, and 9 bases lay in between. The germline CDR1 and CDR2 sequences are SEHNR and FQNEAQ (reference sequence). CDR3 region: CASSFIQGTEAFF. The CDR3 DNA follows: TGTGCCAGCAGCTTTATACAGGGCACTGAAGCTTTCTTT.

This clonotype is categorized as medium-sized. The chain combines TRBV6-9 with TRBJ1-1; 8 nucleotides align to TRBD1. Germline values: CDR1 MNHGY, CDR2 SVAAGI. Trimming at V came to 7 bases and at J to 5 bases, leaving 21 bases not matched to a gene. This CDR3 region has 18 residues. CDR3 nucleotides: TGTGCCAGCACTACGGAGCCCTGGGACAGGAGGTCGATTACTGAAGCTTTCTTT. This translates into CASTTEPWDRRSITEAFF.

This clonotype was counted a few times. The chain recombines TRBV19 with TRBJ1-5, with D hard to call. Germline V gene lookup returns CDR1 LNHDA and CDR2 SQIVND (reference sequence). Trimming took off 4 bases at V and 0 bases at J, with 13 bases between the two ends. The CDR3 sequence is 16 residues long. The CDR3 reads CASSTLRLLSNQPQHF. The CDR3 bases are TGTGCCAGTAGTACTCTGAGGCTCCTTAGCAATCAGCCCCAGCATTTT.

This clonotype came up a few times. The V gene is TRBV19, the J gene TRBJ1-3, with D unclear. V gave up 3 bases and J gave up 4 bases, with 1 base separating them. This CDR3 spans 11 amino acids. The germline V gene has CDR1 LNHDA and CDR2 SQIVND (reference sequence). The CDR3 bases are TGTGCCAGTAGTATGGGAAACACCATATATTTT. Protein sequence: CASSMGNTIYF.

The CDR3 loop is CSAASGGNRETQYF. The DNA for the CDR3 is TGCAGTGCCGCTAGCGGGGGAAATAGGGAGACCCAGTACTTC. The rearrangement uses TRBV20-1 and TRBJ2-5, with TRBD2 identical over 10 bases. The CDR3 is 14 residues long. Trimming took 6 bases from V and 5 from J; bases not matched to a gene: 9. In germline, CDR1 is DFQATT, CDR2 SNEGSKA (reference sequence).

The genes are TRBV21-1 and TRBJ1-6. TRBV21-1 is noted as a pseudogene. The CDR3 is 13 residues long. CDR3 sequence (DNA): TGTGCCAGCAGCGGATACAGAGATTCACCCCTCCACTTT. Its translation: CASSGYRDSPLHF.

The chain couples TRBV20-1 to TRBJ1-2, with TRBD1 matching 7 bases. The CDR3 sequence is 15 residues long. Trimming at V came to 3 bases and at J to 0 bases, leaving 7 bases not matched to a gene. Germline-derived CDR1 and CDR2 are DFQATT and SNEGSKA (reference sequence). The CDR3 loop reads CSASEGARSNYGYTF. For the CDR3, the DNA is TGCAGTGCTAGCGAGGGGGCGAGGTCTAACTATGGCTACACCTTC.

In this sample, this clonotype turned up a few times. The chain is built from TRBV20-1 and TRBJ2-5, with D unresolved. With 1 base removed from V and 3 bases from J, the gap between germline ends came to 3 bases. Germline values: CDR1 DFQATT, CDR2 SNEGSKA (reference sequence). There are 11 residues in the CDR3. CDR3 sequence: CSARAEETQYF. In nucleotides, the CDR3 is TGCAGTGCTAGAGCGGAAGAGACCCAGTACTTC.

The chain uses TRBV12-3 or TRBV12-4 and TRBJ2-7; TRBD1 matches 9 bases. The CDR3 runs to 14 residues. Trimming cost V 5 bases and J 2 bases; bases outside gene matches: 4. Written as DNA, the CDR3 is TGTGCCAGCAGTGAAAGGGACAGGGCCTACGAGCAGTACTTC. It translates to CASSERDRAYEQYF.

The gene calls are TRBV5-1 and TRBJ1-2; D possibly corresponds to TRBD1 (5 bases). Germline V gives CDR1 SGHRS, CDR2 YFSETQ. This CDR3 has 14 amino acids. Trimming took off 0 bases at V and 4 bases at J, with 10 bases between the two ends. Here the CDR3 reads CASSLEGLGYGYTF. The CDR3 DNA reads TGCGCCAGCAGCTTGGAGGGGTTGGGCTATGGCTACACCTTC. Full variable domain (remainder filled in from reference TRBV5-1 and TRBJ1-2): KAGVTQTPRYLIKTRGQQVTLSCSPISGHRSVSWYQQTPGQGLQFLFEYFSETQRNKGNFPGRFSGRQFSNSRSEMNVSTLELGDSALYLCASSLEGLGYGYTFGSGTRLTVV.

The genes are TRBV11-3 and TRBJ2-7; 8 bases line up with TRBD2. This CDR3 is 15 amino acids long. CDR1 and CDR2 from the germline V gene are SGHNT and YENEEA. V lost 5 bases to trimming and J lost 3 bases; unmatched junction nucleotides: 9. The CDR3 is CASSRTSGRSYEQYF. The CDR3 DNA sequence: TGTGCCAGCAGCCGAACGAGCGGGAGAAGCTACGAGCAGTACTTC.

The V call is TRBV12-3 or TRBV12-4, the J call TRBJ1-2, with unresolved D. The length of the CDR3 is 14 residues. V lost 6 bases, J lost 2 bases, and 13 bases lay in between. DNA of the CDR3: TGTGCCAGCAGGTACTCCAACCGCAACTATGGCTACACCTTC. Protein: CASRYSNRNYGYTF.

The chain is built from TRBV19 and TRBJ2-2; TRBD2 agrees at 10 bases. The CDR3 spans 15 residues. Germline V gene data show CDR1 as LNHDA and CDR2 as SQIVND (reference sequence). V lost 0 bases, J lost 7 bases, and 2 bases stayed unmatched. The CDR3 DNA follows: TGTGCCAGTAGTATAGATCGACTAGCGGGCGGGGAGCTGTTTTTT. This gives the protein CASSIDRLAGGELFF. Drawing the rest from reference TRBV19 and TRBJ2-2, the complete variable domain is DGGITQSPKYLFRKEGQNVTLSCEQNLNHDAMYWYRQDPGQGLRLIYYSQIVNDFQKGDIAEGYSVSREKKESFPLTVTSAQKNPTAFYLCASSIDRLAGGELFFGEGSRLTVL.

The CDR3 DNA follows: TGTGCCGAACGAAACGGGGCCAATTATGGCTACACCTTC. It translates to CAERNGANYGYTF. This chain links TRBV2 with TRBJ1-2; a possible D gene is TRBD1 (5 bases). Germline V gene data show CDR1 as SNHLY and CDR2 as FYNNEI. V was cut by 11 bases and J by 5 bases, with 18 bases left in between. The CDR3 is made up of 13 amino acids.

CDR3 in amino acids: CASGLHTLAGLSTDTQYF. Here the CDR3 DNA reads TGTGCTAGTGGTTTGCACACACTAGCGGGATTAAGCACAGATACGCAGTATTTT. The V call is TRBV12-5, the J call TRBJ2-3, with 10 bases fitting TRBD2. The germline V gene encodes CDR1 LGHNT and CDR2 FRNRAP. V dropped 2 bases and J dropped 0; count of bases not matched to a gene: 8. This CDR3 is 18 amino acids long.